The entry below describes one TCR beta chain. The data were obtained in a study of blood T cell repertoires in COVID-19. Assay: immunoSEQ multiplex PCR; the TCRdb copy retains only in-frame clones and omits some. Of about 190,000 clones in the sample, roughly 89% were seen once. The receptor was isolated from a young woman who had been exposed to COVID-19. The specimen was PBMCs or T cells enriched from blood (not recorded which).

The chain's CDR3 is CASSLRPGRTGFYGYTF. The CDR3 nucleotides are TGTGCCAGTAGTCTACGACCGGGAAGGACAGGCTTCTATGGCTACACCTTC. J is TRBJ1-2 and V is TRBV19, with 7 nucleotides matching TRBD1. The trim removed 5 bases at V and 4 bases at J, leaving 16 bases unmatched. From germline, CDR1 is LNHDA and CDR2 SQIVND (reference sequence). The CDR3 length is 17 residues.